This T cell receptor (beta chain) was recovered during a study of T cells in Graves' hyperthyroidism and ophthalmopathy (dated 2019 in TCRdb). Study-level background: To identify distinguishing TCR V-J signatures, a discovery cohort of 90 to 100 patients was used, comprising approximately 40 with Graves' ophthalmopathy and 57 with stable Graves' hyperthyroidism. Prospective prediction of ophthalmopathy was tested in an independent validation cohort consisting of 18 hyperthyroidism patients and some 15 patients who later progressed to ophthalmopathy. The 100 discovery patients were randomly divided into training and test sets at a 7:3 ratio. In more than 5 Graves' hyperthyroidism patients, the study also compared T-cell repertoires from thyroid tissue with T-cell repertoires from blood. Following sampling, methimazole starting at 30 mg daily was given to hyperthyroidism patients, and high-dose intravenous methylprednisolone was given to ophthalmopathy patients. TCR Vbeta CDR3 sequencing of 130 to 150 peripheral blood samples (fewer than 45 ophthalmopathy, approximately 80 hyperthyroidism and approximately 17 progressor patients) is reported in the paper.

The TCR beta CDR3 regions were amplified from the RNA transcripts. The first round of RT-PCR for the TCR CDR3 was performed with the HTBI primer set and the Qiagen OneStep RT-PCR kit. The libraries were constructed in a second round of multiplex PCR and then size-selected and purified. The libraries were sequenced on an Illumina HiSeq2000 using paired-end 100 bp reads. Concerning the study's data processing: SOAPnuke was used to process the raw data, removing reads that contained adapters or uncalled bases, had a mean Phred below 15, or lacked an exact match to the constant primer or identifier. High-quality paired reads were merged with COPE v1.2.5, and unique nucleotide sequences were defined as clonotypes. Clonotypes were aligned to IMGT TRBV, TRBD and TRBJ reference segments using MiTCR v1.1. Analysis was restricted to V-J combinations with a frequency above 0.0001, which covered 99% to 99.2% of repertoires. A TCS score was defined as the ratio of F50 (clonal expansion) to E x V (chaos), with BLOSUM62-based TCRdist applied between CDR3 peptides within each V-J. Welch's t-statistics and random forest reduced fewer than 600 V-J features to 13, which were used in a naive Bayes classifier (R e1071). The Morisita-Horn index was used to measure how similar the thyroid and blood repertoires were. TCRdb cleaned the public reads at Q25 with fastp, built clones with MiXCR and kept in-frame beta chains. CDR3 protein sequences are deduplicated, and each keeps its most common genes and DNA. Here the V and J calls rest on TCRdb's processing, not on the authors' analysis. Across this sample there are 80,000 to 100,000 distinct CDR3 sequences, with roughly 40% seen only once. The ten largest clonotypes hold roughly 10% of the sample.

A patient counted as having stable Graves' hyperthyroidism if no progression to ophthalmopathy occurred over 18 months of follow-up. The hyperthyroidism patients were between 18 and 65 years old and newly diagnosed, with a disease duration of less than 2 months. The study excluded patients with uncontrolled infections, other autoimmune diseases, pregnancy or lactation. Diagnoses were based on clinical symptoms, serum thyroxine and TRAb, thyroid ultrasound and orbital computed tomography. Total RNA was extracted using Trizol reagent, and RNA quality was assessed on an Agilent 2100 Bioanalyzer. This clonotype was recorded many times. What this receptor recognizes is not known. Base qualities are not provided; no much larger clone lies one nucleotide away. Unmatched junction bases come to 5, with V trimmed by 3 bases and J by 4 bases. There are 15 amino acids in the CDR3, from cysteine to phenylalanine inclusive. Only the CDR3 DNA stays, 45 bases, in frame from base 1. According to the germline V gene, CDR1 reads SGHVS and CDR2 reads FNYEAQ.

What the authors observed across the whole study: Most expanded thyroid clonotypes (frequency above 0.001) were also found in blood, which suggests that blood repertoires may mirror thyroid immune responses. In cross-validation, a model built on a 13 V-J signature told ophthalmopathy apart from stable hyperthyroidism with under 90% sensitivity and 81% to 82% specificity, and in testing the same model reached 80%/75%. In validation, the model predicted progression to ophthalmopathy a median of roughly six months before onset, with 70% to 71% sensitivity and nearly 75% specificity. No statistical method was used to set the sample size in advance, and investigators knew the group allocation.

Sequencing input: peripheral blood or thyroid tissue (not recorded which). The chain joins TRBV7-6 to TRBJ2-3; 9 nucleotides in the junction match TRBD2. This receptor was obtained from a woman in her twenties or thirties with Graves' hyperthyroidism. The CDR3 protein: CASSFSGRDPDTQYF. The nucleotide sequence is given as TGTGCCAGCAGCTTTAGCGGGAGAGACCCAGATACGCAGTATTTT.